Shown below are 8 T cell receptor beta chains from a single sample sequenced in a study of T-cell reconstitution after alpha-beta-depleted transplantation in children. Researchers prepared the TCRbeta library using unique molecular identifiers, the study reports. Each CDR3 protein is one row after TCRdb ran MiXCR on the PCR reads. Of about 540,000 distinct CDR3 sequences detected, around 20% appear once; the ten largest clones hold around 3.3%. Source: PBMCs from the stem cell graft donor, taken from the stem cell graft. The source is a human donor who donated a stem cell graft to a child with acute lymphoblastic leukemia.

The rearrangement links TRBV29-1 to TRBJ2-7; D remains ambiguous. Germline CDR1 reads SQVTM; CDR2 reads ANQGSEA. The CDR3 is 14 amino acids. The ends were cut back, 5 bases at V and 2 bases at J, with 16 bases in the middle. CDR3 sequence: CSVYTQDLTYEQYF. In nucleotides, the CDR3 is TGCAGCGTTTATACCCAGGACCTCACCTACGAGCAGTACTTC.

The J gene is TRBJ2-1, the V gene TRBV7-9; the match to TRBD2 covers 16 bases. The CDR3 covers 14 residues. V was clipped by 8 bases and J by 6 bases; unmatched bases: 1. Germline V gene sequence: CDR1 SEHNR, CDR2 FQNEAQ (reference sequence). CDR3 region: CASGTSGRVNEQFF. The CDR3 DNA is TGTGCCAGCGGGACTAGCGGGAGGGTCAATGAGCAGTTCTTC.

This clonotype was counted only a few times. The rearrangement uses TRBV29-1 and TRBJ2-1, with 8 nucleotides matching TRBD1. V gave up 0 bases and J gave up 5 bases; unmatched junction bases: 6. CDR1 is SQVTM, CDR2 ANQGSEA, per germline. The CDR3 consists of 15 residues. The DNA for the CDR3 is TGCAGCGTTGAAGATACAGGGGGTCCCCACAATGAGCAGTTCTTC. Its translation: CSVEDTGGPHNEQFF.

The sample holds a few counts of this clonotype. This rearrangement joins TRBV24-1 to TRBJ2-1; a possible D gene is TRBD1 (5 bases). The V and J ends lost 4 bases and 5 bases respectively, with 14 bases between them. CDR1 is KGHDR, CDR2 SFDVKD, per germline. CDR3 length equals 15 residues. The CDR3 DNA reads TGTGCCACCAGTGACGCCCGGTGGGGCCACAATGAGCAGTTCTTC. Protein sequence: CATSDARWGHNEQFF.

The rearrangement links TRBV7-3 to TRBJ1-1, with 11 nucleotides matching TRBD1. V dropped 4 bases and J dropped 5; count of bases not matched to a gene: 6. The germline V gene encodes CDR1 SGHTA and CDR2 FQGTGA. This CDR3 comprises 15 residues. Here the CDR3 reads CASSYPGQGVTEAFF. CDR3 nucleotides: TGTGCCAGCAGCTACCCGGGACAGGGGGTTACTGAAGCTTTCTTT.

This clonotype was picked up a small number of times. The CDR3, as DNA: TGCAGCGTCCGGACTAGCGGGAGGAACTCCTACAATGAGCAGTTCTTC. It translates to CSVRTSGRNSYNEQFF. The chain carries TRBV29-1 and TRBJ2-1; TRBD2 aligns across 14 bases. V shed 6 bases, J shed 0 bases, and the junction held 4 bases outside the gene matches. Germline assignment: CDR1 SQVTM and CDR2 ANQGSEA. CDR3 size: 16 residues.

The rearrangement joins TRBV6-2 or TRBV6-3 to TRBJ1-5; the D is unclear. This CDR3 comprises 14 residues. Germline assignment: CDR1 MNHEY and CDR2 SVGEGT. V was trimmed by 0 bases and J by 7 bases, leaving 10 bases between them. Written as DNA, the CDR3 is TGTGCCAGCAGTTACTCGAATGGGTGGCAGCCCCAGCATTTT. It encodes CASSYSNGWQPQHF.

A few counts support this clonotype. CDR3 DNA: TGCAGTGCTAGACAGTTCTCCTACAATGAGCAGTTCTTC. This translates into CSARQFSYNEQFF. The chain couples TRBV20-1 to TRBJ2-1; D not certain. V lost 2 bases, J lost 0 bases, and 5 bases lay in between. The CDR3 loop spans 13 amino acids. The germline V gene encodes CDR1 DFQATT and CDR2 SNEGSKA (reference sequence).